Described below is a single T cell receptor (beta chain) sequence and its context. This clonotype has a count of ten or more. There is no known antigen for this receptor. Base qualities are not provided; no much larger clone lies one nucleotide away. The axillary draining lymph nodes of breast cancer patients were the source of the lymph node samples. The V and J ends are trimmed by 5 bases and 4 bases, leaving 9 bases between them. CDR1 and CDR2 are drawn from the germline V gene: SGHVS, FNYEAQ. Including the terminal cysteine and phenylalanine, the CDR3 comprises 13 residues. Only CDR3 DNA remains: 39 bases, in frame from the first base. Instrument used: Illumina HiSeq 2000. TCR beta chain libraries were generated by multiplex PCR amplification. The amplified TCR beta chain products were analyzed by high-throughput sequencing. The public reads were reprocessed in TCRdb via fastp at Q25 and MiXCR, keeping in-frame beta chains. Each CDR3 protein gets just one entry, which takes the most common genes and DNA from the rows behind it. The table for this sample lists some 110,000 distinct CDR3 sequences; 30% of them were counted only once. 4.5% to 7% of the sample is in the top ten clones.

This entry comes from a study of breast tumors, draining lymph nodes, adjacent tissues (dated by TCRdb to about 2016). Background for the entire study: Breast cancer patients provided tumor, adjacent nontumor tissue and axillary lymph nodes, and the study compared the TCR beta repertoires across these three sources. In human breast cancer, the study set out to evaluate how tumor, surrounding tissue and draining lymph node repertoires relate to one another and whether T cells may move between these sites. Results and caveats for the whole study, not just this receptor: T-cell repertoire diversity in tumors was found to be lower than in lymph nodes but higher than in nontumor tissue, and preferential V and J gene usage was observed. The data were considered consistent with most tumor T cells being derived from the lymph node and subsequently expanding within tumor tissue. The conclusion that tumor T cells originate in lymph nodes was presented as consistent with a hypothesis rather than as directly demonstrated. The similarity between tumor and nontumor tissue repertoires was significantly greater in luminal-like breast cancer than in basal-like breast cancer.

The sequenced sample consisted of axillary lymph node tissue. The TCR originated in a female donor with breast cancer. Some clones in this sample may be carry-over from other donors' samples. Rearrangement joined TRBV7-6 to TRBJ2-1, and possibly TRBD1, on 6 matching bases. The CDR3 loop reads CASSITGYNEQFF. The sequenced DNA: TGTGCCAGCAGCATAACAGGGTACAATGAGCAGTTCTTC.